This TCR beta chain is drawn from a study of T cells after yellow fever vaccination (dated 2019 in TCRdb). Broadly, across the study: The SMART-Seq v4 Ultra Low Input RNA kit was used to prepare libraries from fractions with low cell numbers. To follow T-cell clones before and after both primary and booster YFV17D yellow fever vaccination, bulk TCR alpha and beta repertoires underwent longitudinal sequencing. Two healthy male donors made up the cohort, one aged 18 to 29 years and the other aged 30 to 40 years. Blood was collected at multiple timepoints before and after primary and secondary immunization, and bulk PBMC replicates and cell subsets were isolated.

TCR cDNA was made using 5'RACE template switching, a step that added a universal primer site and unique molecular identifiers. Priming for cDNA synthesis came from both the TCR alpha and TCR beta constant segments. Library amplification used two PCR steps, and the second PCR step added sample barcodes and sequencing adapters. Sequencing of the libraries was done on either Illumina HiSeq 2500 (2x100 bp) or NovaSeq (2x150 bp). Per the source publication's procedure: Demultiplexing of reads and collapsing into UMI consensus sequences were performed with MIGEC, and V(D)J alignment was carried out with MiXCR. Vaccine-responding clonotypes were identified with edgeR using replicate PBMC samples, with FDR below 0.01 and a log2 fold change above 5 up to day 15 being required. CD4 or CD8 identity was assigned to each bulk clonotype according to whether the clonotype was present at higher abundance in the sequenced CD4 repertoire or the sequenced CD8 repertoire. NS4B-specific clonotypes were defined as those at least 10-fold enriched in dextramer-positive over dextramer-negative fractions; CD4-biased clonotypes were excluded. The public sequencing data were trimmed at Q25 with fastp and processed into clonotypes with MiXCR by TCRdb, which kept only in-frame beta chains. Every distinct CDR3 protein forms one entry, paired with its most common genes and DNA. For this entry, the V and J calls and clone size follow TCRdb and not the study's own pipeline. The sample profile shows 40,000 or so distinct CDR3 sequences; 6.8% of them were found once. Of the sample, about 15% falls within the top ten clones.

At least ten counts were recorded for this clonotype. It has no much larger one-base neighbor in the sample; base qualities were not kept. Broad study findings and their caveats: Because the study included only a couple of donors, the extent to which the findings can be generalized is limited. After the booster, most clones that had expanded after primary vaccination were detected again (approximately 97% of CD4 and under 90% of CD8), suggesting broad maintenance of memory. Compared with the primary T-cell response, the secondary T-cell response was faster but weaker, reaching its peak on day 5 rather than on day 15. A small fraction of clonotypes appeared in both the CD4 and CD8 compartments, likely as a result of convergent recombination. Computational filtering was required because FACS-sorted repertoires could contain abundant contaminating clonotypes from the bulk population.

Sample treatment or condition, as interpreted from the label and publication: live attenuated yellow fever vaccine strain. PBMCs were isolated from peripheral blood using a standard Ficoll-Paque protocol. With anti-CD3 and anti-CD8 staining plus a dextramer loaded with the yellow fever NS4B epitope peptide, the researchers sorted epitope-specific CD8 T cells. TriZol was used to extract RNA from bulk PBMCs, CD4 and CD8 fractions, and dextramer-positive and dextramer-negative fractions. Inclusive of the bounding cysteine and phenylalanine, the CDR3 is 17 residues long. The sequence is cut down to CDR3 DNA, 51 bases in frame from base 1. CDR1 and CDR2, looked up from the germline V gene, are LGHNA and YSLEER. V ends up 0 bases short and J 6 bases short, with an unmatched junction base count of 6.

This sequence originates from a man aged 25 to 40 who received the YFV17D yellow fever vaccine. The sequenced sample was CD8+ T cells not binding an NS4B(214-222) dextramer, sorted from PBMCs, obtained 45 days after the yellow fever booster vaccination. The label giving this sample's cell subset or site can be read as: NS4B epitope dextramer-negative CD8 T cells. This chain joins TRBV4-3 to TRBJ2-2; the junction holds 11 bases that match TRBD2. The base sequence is TGCGCCAGCAGCCAAGATAGTAGCGGGAGGGCCGCCGGGGAGCTGTTTTTT. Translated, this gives CASSQDSSGRAAGELFF.